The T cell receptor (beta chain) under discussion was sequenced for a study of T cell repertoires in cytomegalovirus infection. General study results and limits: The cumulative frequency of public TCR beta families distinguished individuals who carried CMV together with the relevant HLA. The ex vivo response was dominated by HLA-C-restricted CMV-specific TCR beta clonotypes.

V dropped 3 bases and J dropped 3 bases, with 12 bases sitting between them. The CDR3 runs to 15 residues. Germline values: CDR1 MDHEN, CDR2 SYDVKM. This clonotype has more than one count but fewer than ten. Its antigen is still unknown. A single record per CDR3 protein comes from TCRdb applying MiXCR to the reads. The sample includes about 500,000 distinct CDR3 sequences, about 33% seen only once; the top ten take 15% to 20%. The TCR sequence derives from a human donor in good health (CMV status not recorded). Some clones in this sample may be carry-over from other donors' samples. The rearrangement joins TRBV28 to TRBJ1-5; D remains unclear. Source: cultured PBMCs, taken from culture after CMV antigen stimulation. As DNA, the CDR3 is TGTGCCAGCAGTTTCCCGGGGTTTTACAATCAGCCCCAGCATTTT. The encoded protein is CASSFPGFYNQPQHF.